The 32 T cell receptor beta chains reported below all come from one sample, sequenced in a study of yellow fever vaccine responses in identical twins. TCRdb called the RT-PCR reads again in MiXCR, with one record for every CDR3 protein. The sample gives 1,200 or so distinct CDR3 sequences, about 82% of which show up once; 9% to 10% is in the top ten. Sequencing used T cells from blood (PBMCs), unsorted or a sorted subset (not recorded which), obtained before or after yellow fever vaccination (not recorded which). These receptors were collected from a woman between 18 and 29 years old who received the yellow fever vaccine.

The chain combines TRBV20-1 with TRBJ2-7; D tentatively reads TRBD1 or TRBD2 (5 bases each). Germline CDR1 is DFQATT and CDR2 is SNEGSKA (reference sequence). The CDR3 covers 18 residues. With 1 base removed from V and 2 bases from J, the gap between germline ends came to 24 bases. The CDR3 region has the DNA TGCAGTGCTAGAGCGGGCTTTCGGGACCAACCTCTGCCCTACGAGCAGTACTTC. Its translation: CSARAGFRDQPLPYEQYF.

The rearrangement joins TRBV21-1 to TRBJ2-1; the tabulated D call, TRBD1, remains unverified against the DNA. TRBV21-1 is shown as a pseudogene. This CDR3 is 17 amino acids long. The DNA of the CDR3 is TGTGCCAGCAGCACGCCGGGACCCCCTTCAAACTTAGATGAGCAGTTCTTC. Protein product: CASSTPGPPSNLDEQFF.

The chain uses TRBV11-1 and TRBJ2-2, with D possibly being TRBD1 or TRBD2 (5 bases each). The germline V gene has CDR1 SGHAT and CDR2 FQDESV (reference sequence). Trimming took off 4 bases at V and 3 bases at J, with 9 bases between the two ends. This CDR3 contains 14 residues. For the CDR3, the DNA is TGTGCCAGCAGCTCCGGGACCTACACCGGGGAGCTGTTTTTT. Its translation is CASSSGTYTGELFF.

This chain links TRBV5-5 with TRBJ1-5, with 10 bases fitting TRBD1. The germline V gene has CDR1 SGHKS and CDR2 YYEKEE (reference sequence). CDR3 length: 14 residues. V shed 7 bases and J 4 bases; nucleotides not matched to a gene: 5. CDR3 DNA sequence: TGTGCCAGCGGGCCGGGACAGGGGAATCAGCCCCAGCATTTT. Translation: CASGPGQGNQPQHF. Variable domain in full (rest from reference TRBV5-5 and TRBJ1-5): DAGVTQSPTHLIKTRGQQVTLRCSPISGHKSVSWYQQVLGQGPQFIFQYYEKEERGRGNFPDRFSARQFPNYSSELNVNALLLGDSALYLCASGPGQGNQPQHFGDGTRLSIL.

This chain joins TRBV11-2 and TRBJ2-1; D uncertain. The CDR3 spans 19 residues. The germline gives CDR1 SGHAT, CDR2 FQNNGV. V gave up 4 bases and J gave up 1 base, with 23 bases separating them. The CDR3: CASSSTTRAGPQSYNEQFF. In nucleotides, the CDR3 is TGTGCCAGCAGCTCGACAACCCGGGCCGGGCCCCAATCCTACAATGAGCAGTTCTTC.

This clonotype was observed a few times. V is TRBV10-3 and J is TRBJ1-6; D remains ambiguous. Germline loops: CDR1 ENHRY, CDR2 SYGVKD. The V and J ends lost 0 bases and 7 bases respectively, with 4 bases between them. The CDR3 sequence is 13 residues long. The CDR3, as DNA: TGTGCCATCAGTGAGTCCTCGAATTCACCCCTCCACTTT. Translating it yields CAISESSNSPLHF.

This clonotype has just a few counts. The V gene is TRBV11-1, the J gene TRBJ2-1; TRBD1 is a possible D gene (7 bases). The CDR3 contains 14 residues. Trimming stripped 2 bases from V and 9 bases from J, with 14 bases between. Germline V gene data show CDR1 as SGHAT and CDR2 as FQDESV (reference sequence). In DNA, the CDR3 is TGTGCCAGCAGCTTAAGGGCAGGGGGGCGTGAGCAGTTCTTC. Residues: CASSLRAGGREQFF.

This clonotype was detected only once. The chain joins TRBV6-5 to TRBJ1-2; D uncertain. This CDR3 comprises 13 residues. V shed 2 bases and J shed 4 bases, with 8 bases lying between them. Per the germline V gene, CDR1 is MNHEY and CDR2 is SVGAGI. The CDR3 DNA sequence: TGTGCCAGCAGTTACCGGACGGGCTATGGCTACACCTTC. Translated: CASSYRTGYGYTF.

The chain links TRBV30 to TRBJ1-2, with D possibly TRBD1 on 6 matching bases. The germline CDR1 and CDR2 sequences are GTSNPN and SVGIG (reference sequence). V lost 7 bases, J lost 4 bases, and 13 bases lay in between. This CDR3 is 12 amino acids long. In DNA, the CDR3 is TGTGCCTTCAACAGGGCTGGCTATGGCTACACCTTC. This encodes CAFNRAGYGYTF.

DNA of the CDR3: TGTGCCAGCAGTTTAAGGATGAACACTGAAGCTTTCTTT. Translating gives CASSLRMNTEAFF. The chain has TRBV12-3 or TRBV12-4 and TRBJ1-1, with unresolved D. The CDR3 spans 13 residues. V dropped 2 bases and J dropped 0 bases, with 4 bases sitting between them.

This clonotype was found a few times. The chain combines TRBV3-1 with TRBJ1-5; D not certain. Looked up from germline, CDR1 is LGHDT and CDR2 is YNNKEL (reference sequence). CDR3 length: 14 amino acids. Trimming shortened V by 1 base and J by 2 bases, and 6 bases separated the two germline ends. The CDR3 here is CASSQGYGNQPQHF. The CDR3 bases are TGTGCCAGCAGCCAAGGATACGGCAATCAGCCCCAGCATTTT.

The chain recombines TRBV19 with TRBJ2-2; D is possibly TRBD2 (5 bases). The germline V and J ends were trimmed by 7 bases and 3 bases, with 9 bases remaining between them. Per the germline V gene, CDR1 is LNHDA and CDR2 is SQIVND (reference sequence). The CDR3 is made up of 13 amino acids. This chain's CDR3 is CASMSGYTGELFF. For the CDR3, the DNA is TGTGCCAGTATGTCGGGGTACACCGGGGAGCTGTTTTTT.

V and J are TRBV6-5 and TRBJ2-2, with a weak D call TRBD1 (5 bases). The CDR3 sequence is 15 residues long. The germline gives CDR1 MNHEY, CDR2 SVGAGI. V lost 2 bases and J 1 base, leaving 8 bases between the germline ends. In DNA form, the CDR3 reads TGTGCCAGCAGTTACGACAGACGGAACACCGGGGAGCTGTTTTTT. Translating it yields CASSYDRRNTGELFF.

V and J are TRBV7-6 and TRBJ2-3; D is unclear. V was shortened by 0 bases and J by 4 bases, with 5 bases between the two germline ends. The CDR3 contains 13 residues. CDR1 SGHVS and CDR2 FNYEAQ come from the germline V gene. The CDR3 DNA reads TGTGCCAGCAGCTTAGCCCCCGCAGATACGCAGTATTTT. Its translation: CASSLAPADTQYF.

CDR3 coding DNA: TGTGCCAGCACCCCATACCTCAGGCTGGATGAGCAGTTCTTC. Its protein is CASTPYLRLDEQFF. The rearrangement links TRBV11-2 to TRBJ2-1; D gene uncertain. Germline CDR1 reads SGHAT; CDR2 reads FQNNGV. This CDR3 has 14 residues. V was pared by 7 bases and J by 8 bases, with 18 bases between. The full variable domain, rest sourced from reference TRBV11-2 and TRBJ2-1, is EAGVAQSPRYKIIEKRQSVAFWCNPISGHATLYWYQQILGQGPKLLIQFQNNGVVDDSQLPKDRFSAERLKGVDSTLKIQPAKLEDSAVYLCASTPYLRLDEQFFGPGTRLTVL.

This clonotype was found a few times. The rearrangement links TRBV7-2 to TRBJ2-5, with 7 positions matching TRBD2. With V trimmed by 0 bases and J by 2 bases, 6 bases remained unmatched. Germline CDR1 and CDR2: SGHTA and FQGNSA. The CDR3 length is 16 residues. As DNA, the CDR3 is TGTGCCAGCAGCTTAGCGATCGGCGGGGGTCAAGAGACCCAGTACTTC. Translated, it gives CASSLAIGGGQETQYF.

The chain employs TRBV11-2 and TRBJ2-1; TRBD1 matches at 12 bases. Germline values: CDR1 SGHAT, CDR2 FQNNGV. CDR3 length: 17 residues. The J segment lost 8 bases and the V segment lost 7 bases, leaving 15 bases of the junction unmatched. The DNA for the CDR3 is TGTGCCAGCACCCCATTCCCCCGGGACAGGGGGCTGTATGAGCAGTTCTTC. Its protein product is CASTPFPRDRGLYEQFF.

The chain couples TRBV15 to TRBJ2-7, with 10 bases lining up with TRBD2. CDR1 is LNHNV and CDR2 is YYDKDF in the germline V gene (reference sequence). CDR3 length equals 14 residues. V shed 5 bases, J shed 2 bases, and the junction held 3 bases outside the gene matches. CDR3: CATSGGTSAYEQYF. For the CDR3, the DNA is TGTGCCACCAGCGGAGGGACTAGCGCCTACGAGCAGTACTTC.

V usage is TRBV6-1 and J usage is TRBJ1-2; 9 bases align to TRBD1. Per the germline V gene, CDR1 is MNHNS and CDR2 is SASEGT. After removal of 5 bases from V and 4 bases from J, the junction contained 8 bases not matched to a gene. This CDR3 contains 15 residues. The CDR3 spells CASSPRTGEGYGYTF. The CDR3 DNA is TGTGCCAGCAGTCCACGGACAGGGGAGGGCTATGGCTACACCTTC.

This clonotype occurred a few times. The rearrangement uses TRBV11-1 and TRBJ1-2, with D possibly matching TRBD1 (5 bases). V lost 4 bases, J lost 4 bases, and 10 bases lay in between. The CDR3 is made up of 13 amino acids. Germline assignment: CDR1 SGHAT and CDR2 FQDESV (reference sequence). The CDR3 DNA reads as TGTGCCAGCAGCTCCGCAGGGTCCTATGGCTACACCTTC. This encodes CASSSAGSYGYTF.

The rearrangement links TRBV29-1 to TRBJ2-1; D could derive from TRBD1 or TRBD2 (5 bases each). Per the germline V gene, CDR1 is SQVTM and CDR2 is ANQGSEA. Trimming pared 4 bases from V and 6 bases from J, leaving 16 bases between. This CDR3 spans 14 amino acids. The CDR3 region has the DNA TGCAGCGTTGGGGGCCCGGGGCGTTCCAATGAGCAGTTCTTC. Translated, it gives CSVGGPGRSNEQFF.

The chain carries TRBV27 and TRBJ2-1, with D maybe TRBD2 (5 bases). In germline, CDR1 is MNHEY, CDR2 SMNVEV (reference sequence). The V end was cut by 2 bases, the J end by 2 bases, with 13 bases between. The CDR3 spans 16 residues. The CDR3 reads CASSLRRSGTYNEQFF. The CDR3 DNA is TGTGCCAGCAGTTTAAGGCGTTCCGGGACCTACAATGAGCAGTTCTTC.

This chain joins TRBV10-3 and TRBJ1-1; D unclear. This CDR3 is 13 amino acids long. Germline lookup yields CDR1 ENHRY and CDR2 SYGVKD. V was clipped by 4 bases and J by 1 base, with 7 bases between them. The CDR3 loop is CAISGAPNTEAFF. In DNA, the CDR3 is TGTGCCATCAGTGGGGCGCCGAACACTGAAGCTTTCTTT.

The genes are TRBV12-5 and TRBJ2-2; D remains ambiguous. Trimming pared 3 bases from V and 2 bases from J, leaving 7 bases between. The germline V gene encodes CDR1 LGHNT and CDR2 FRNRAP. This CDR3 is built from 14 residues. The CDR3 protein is CASGLGTNTGELFF. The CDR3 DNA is TGTGCTAGTGGTTTAGGCACAAACACCGGGGAGCTGTTTTTT.

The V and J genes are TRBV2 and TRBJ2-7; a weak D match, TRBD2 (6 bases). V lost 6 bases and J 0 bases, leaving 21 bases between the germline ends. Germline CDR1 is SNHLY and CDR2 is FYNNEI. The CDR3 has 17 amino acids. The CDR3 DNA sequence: TGTGCCAGCAGACTTCCCTCGGGGGAGGAGAACTCCTACGAGCAGTACTTC. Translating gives CASRLPSGEENSYEQYF.

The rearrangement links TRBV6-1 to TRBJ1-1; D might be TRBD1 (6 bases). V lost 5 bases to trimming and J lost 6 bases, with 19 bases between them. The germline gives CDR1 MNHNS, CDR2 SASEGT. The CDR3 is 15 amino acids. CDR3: CASSPPVRGAAEAFF. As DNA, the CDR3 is TGTGCCAGCAGTCCCCCCGTGAGGGGGGCCGCTGAAGCTTTCTTT.

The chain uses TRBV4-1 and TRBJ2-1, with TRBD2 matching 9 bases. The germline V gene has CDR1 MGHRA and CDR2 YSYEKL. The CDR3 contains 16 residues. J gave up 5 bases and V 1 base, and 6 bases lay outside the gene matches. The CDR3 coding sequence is TGCGCCAGCAGCCAAGTCGCGGGGGGGGTGAACAATGAGCAGTTCTTC. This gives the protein CASSQVAGGVNNEQFF.

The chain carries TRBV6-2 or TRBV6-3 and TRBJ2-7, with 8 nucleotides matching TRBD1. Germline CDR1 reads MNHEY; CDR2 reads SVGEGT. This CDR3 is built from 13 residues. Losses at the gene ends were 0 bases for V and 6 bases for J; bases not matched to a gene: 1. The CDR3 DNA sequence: TGTGCCAGCAGTTACTCCCAGGGGGCCGAGCAGTACTTC. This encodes CASSYSQGAEQYF.

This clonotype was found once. The CDR3 DNA reads TGTGCCAGCAGCTACGGACAGGGGGCGCGGGAGCTGTTTTTT. It translates to CASSYGQGARELFF. The chain carries TRBV5-6 and TRBJ2-2, with TRBD1 matching 11 bases. The CDR3 length is 14 residues. Trimming removed 3 bases from V and 9 bases from J; junction bases left unmatched: 4. Looked up from germline, CDR1 is SGHDT and CDR2 is YYEEEE.

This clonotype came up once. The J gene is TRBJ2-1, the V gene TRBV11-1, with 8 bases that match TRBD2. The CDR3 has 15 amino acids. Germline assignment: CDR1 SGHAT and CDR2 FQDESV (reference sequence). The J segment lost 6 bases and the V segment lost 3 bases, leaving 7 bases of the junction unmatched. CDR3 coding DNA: TGTGCCAGCAGCTTTTCGGAACTAGCGGTCAATGAGCAGTTCTTC. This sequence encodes CASSFSELAVNEQFF.

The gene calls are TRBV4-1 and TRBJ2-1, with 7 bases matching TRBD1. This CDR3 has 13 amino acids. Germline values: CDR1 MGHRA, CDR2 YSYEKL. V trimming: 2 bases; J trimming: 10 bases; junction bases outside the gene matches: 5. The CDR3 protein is CASSQNRGMEQFF. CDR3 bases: TGCGCCAGCAGCCAAAACAGGGGTATGGAGCAGTTCTTC.

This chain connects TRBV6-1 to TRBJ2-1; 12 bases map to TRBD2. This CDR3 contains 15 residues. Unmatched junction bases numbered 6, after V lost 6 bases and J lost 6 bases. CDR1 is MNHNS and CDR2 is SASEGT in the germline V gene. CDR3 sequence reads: CASSLGLAGLNEQFF. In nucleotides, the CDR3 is TGTGCCAGCAGCCTCGGACTAGCGGGGCTCAATGAGCAGTTCTTC.